This T cell receptor (beta chain) stems from a study of Ad26.COV2.S vaccination and SARS-CoV-2 variants. As for the study in general: Intramuscular Ad26.COV2.S at 5x10^10 or 1x10^11 viral particles.

For this clone: This sample includes further DNA sequences coding for the same CDR3.

V was shortened by 4 bases and J by 2 bases, with 17 bases between the two germline ends. Germline CDR1 reads SGHAT; CDR2 reads FQNNGV. The CDR3 totals 16 residues. As for treatment: some 19 received Ad26.COV2.S at low or high dose, single or two shots; about 5 received placebo; per-sample allocation not given. Sampling took place 63 days after the first vaccine or placebo injection. An Ad26 vector carrying the Wuhan-strain SARS-CoV-2 spike served as the vaccine. This table comes from immunoSEQ multiplex PCR, and its TCRdb copy is limited to in-frame clones, with some not included. Among hundreds of thousands of clones listed, about 90% were seen once.

This chain links TRBV11-2 with TRBJ1-2, with D hard to call. The specimen comprised peripheral blood, sampled in a trial of Ad26.COV2.S vaccine versus placebo. The TCR originated in a person between 18 and 60 years old who received the Ad26.COV2.S COVID-19 vaccine or a placebo. CDR3 bases: TGTGCCAGCAGCTCCTCCCGGGGTGGATACAACTATGGCTACACCTTC. This translates into CASSSSRGGYNYGYTF. The variable domain in full, completed from reference TRBV11-2 and TRBJ1-2, reads EAGVAQSPRYKIIEKRQSVAFWCNPISGHATLYWYQQILGQGPKLLIQFQNNGVVDDSQLPKDRFSAERLKGVDSTLKIQPAKLEDSAVYLCASSSSRGGYNYGYTFGSGTRLTVV.